The sequence of this TCR beta chain was determined in a study of T cells in Graves' hyperthyroidism and ophthalmopathy. With regard to this clonotype: Its cognate antigen is unknown.

Study-level points and caveats: Blood shared most expanded thyroid clonotypes above 0.001.

TCR beta CDR3 regions were amplified from RNA. Researchers ran a first-round RT-PCR on the TCR CDR3 using the HTBI primer set. TCRdb fed the multiplex PCR reads into MiXCR, producing one record per CDR3 protein. Of a few hundred thousand distinct CDR3 sequences in the sample, roughly 15% are singletons; the top ten hold around 28%. Uncontrolled infection, other autoimmune disease, pregnancy and lactation each barred patients from inclusion. The germline CDR1 and CDR2 sequences are MNHEY and SVGEGT. The CDR3 covers 15 residues. V shed 2 bases and J shed 6 bases, with 13 bases lying between them. This chain joins TRBV6-2 or TRBV6-3 and TRBJ2-2; a weak D match, TRBD1 (6 bases). The clonotype originates from a woman aged 25 to 39 with Graves' ophthalmopathy. The sequenced sample was blood. For the CDR3, the DNA is TGTGCCAGCAGTTACGGGACAATGAGCGCCGGGGAGCTGTTTTTT. This sequence encodes CASSYGTMSAGELFF.